These 18 T cell receptor beta chains were sequenced from one sample in a study of cytomegalovirus exposure and HLA in healthy donors. The assay was immunoSEQ multiplex PCR, and TCRdb's table has in-frame clones only and misses some. In the table there are hundreds of thousands of clones, approximately 86% of which are singletons. What was sequenced was PBMCs. Receptor source: a woman in her twenties or thirties in good health and CMV-seropositive.

The chain links TRBV27 to TRBJ2-7; 13 bases are shared with TRBD2. V trimming: 5 bases; J trimming: 7 bases; junction bases outside the gene matches: 5. Germline assignment: CDR1 MNHEY and CDR2 SMNVEV (reference sequence). The CDR3 sequence is 14 residues long. CDR3 protein: CASSPTSGRSEQYF. CDR3 DNA sequence: TGTGCCAGCAGTCCGACTAGCGGGAGGTCGGAGCAGTACTTC.

This chain uses TRBV2 with TRBJ1-2; D unresolved. Trimming took off 6 bases at V and 3 bases at J, with 17 bases between the two ends. Germline V gene sequence: CDR1 SNHLY, CDR2 FYNNEI. The CDR3 has 15 amino acids. In DNA, the CDR3 is TGTGCCAGCAGCCGAACTAGGACGGATTACTATGGCTACACCTTC. Translation gives CASSRTRTDYYGYTF.

V and J are TRBV27 and TRBJ2-5; 9 bases agree with TRBD2. Germline V gene data show CDR1 as MNHEY and CDR2 as SMNVEV (reference sequence). The length of the CDR3 is 16 residues. V shed 2 bases and J 5 bases; nucleotides not matched to a gene: 9. The CDR3, as DNA: TGTGCCAGCAGTTTACGCGGGAGGGTCGACGGGGAGACCCAGTACTTC. Translation gives CASSLRGRVDGETQYF.

The chain recombines TRBV6-5 with TRBJ1-5; D not resolved. V was clipped by 5 bases and J by 0 bases, with 11 bases between them. There are 15 residues in the CDR3. CDR1 MNHEY and CDR2 SVGAGI come from the germline V gene. CDR3: CASSLDGDSNQPQHF. CDR3 DNA sequence: TGTGCCAGCAGTCTAGACGGAGATAGCAATCAGCCCCAGCATTTT.

The gene calls are TRBV5-6 and TRBJ2-6, with D possibly being TRBD1 (7 bases). The CDR3 is 19 residues long. Germline CDR1 and CDR2: SGHDT and YYEEEE. Trimming left V 5 bases short and J 0 bases short, with 21 bases between. CDR3 coding DNA: TGTGCCAGCAGGTCTAGGAGGGGACAGTACTTCTCTGGGGCCAACGTCCTGACTTTC. Amino acids: CASRSRRGQYFSGANVLTF.

The chain links TRBV28 to TRBJ1-5; 7 bases fit TRBD1. CDR3 length: 18 residues. Germline CDR1 is MDHEN and CDR2 is SYDVKM. The trim removed 6 bases at V and 1 base at J, leaving 15 bases unmatched. In DNA, the CDR3 is TGTGCCAGCAGAAACCCGCCAGGGGGTATATCGAGCAATCAGCCCCAGCATTTT. It encodes CASRNPPGGISSNQPQHF.

The rearrangement uses TRBV29-1 and TRBJ1-2, with 7 bases aligning to TRBD1. Unmatched junction bases numbered 7, after V lost 0 bases and J lost 0 bases. Per germline, CDR1 SQVTM and CDR2 ANQGSEA. CDR3 size: 16 residues. This CDR3 reads CSVEDSTGASNYGYTF. As DNA, the CDR3 is TGCAGCGTTGAAGATAGCACAGGGGCGTCTAACTATGGCTACACCTTC.

Points on this clone: This CDR3 is also generated by other DNA sequences in the sample. The chain has TRBV5-4 and TRBJ1-1; unclear D gene. V shed 2 bases and J shed 5 bases, with 7 bases lying between them. The CDR3 is 12 amino acids. CDR1 is SGHNT and CDR2 is YYREEE in the germline V gene (reference sequence). The DNA of the CDR3 is TGTGCCAGCAGCTTAGGAGTGACTGAAGCTTTCTTT. Its translation is CASSLGVTEAFF.

This chain links TRBV5-1 with TRBJ2-7, with 7 bases identical to TRBD2. Trimming cost V 2 bases and J 4 bases; bases outside gene matches: 6. The CDR3 sequence is 14 residues long. Germline V gene data show CDR1 as SGHRS and CDR2 as YFSETQ. CDR3 bases: TGCGCCAGCAGCTTTGCGGGAGCTTCGTACGAGCAGTACTTC. It codes for CASSFAGASYEQYF.

The chain has TRBV7-2 and TRBJ2-5, with D tentatively TRBD1 (5 bases). This CDR3 contains 15 residues. CDR1 SGHTA and CDR2 FQGNSA come from the germline V gene. V was shortened by 4 bases and J by 5 bases, with 17 bases between the two germline ends. CDR3 nucleotides: TGTGCCAGCAGCTCCCAGGGCTTCCAAGGGGAGACCCAGTACTTC. Its translation is CASSSQGFQGETQYF.

The chain uses TRBV5-1 and TRBJ1-1; no reliable D call. Trimming left V 2 bases short and J 1 base short, with 9 bases between. The CDR3 has 14 residues. CDR1 SGHRS and CDR2 YFSETQ come from the germline V gene. As DNA, the CDR3 is TGCGCCAGCAGCTTAATTCCAGGGAACACTGAAGCTTTCTTT. Its translation is CASSLIPGNTEAFF.

This clone was counted a single time. This chain uses TRBV19 with TRBJ2-5, with a possible D match to TRBD1 (5 bases). V was trimmed by 5 bases and J by 4 bases, leaving 11 bases between them. This CDR3 comprises 13 residues. Germline V gene sequence: CDR1 LNHDA, CDR2 SQIVND (reference sequence). This chain's CDR3 is CASSQQGRETQYF. CDR3 DNA: TGTGCCAGTAGTCAGCAGGGCCGAGAGACCCAGTACTTC.

The J gene is TRBJ1-1, the V gene TRBV27; 9 bases line up with TRBD1. V shed 5 bases and J 1 base; nucleotides not matched to a gene: 8. This CDR3 contains 16 residues. CDR1 is MNHEY, CDR2 SMNVEV, per germline (reference sequence). The chain's CDR3 is CASSETGGGSNTEAFF. Written as DNA, the CDR3 is TGTGCCAGCAGTGAAACAGGGGGCGGATCGAACACTGAAGCTTTCTTT.

This rearrangement joins TRBV18 to TRBJ1-5; D unclear. The CDR3 spans 15 residues. In germline, CDR1 is KGHSH, CDR2 LQKENI. V gave up 5 bases and J gave up 0 bases, with 11 bases separating them. This CDR3 reads CASSSMTGSNQPQHF. CDR3 sequence (DNA): TGTGCCAGCTCATCTATGACGGGTAGCAATCAGCCCCAGCATTTT.

The chain combines TRBV7-2 with TRBJ2-7; 8 nucleotides line up with TRBD2. Unmatched junction bases numbered 5, after V lost 4 bases and J lost 0 bases. The length of the CDR3 is 15 residues. Germline CDR1 and CDR2: SGHTA and FQGNSA. CDR3 region: CASSSAGTSSYEQYF. The CDR3 bases are TGTGCCAGCAGCTCCGCCGGGACTAGCTCCTACGAGCAGTACTTC.

The rearrangement joins TRBV13 to TRBJ2-7; TRBD1 might be the D (6 bases). Germline V gene lookup returns CDR1 PRHDT and CDR2 FYEKMQ (reference sequence). Trimming shortened V by 1 base and J by 3 bases, and 7 bases separated the two germline ends. The CDR3 contains 13 residues. The CDR3 nucleotides read TGTGCCAGCAGCTTAGAGACAGGCTACGAGCAGTACTTC. Its translation: CASSLETGYEQYF. The whole variable domain, filled in from reference TRBV13 and TRBJ2-7, reads AAGVIQSPRHLIKEKRETATLKCYPIPRHDTVYWYQQGPGQDPQFLISFYEKMQSDKGSIPDRFSAQQFSDYHSELNMSSLELGDSALYFCASSLETGYEQYFGPGTRLTVT.

The chain carries TRBV4-1 and TRBJ1-2; D is possibly TRBD1 (6 bases). Per germline, CDR1 MGHRA and CDR2 YSYEKL. The CDR3 consists of 18 residues. Deletions cut 7 bases from V and 4 bases from J, with 28 bases between. The CDR3 loop is CASTLSLARSDRLYGYTF. The DNA of the CDR3 is TGCGCCAGCACCCTGTCCCTCGCAAGGAGTGACAGGCTCTATGGCTACACCTTC.

The chain carries TRBV5-1 and TRBJ2-3; TRBD2 aligns across 8 bases. The CDR3 extends over 13 amino acids. With 4 bases clipped from V and 6 bases from J, the junction kept 4 bases outside the gene matches. Germline V gene lookup returns CDR1 SGHRS and CDR2 YFSETQ. The CDR3 here is CASSAGLGDTQYF. The CDR3, as DNA: TGCGCCAGCAGCGCGGGACTAGGGGATACGCAGTATTTT.